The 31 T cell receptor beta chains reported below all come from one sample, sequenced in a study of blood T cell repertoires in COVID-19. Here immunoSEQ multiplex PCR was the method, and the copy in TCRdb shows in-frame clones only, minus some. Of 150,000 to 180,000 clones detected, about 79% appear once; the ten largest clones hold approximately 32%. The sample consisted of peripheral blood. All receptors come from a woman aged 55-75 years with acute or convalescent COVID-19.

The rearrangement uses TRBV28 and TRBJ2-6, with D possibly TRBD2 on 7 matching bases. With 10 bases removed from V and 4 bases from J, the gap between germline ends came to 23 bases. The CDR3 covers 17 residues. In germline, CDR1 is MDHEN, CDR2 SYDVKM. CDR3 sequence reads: CATTTGGALGGANVLTF. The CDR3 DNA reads TGTGCCACGACAACTGGGGGGGCCTTGGGAGGGGCCAACGTCCTGACTTTC.

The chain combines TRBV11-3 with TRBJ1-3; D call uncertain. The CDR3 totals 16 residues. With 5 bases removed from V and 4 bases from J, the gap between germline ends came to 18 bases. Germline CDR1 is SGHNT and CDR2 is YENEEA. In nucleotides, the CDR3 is TGTGCCAGCAGCCTGTCCTTCATCAAACTGGGAAACACCATATATTTT. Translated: CASSLSFIKLGNTIYF. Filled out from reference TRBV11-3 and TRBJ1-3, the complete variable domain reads EAGVVQSPRYKIIEKKQPVAFWCNPISGHNTLYWYLQNLGQGPELLIRYENEEAVDDSQLPKDRFSAERLKGVDSTLKIQPAELGDSAVYLCASSLSFIKLGNTIYFGEGSWLTVV.

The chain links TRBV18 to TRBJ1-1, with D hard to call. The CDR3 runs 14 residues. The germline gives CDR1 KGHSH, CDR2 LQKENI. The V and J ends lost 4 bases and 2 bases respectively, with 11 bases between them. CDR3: CASSLEGKNTEAFF. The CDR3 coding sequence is TGTGCCAGCTCACTGGAGGGAAAAAACACTGAAGCTTTCTTT.

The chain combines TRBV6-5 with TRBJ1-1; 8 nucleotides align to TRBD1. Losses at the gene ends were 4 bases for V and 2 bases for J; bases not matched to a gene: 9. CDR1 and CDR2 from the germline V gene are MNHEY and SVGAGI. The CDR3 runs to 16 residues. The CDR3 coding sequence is TGTGCCAGCAGTTCCCAGACAGGGGCGGGTAACACTGAAGCTTTCTTT. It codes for CASSSQTGAGNTEAFF.

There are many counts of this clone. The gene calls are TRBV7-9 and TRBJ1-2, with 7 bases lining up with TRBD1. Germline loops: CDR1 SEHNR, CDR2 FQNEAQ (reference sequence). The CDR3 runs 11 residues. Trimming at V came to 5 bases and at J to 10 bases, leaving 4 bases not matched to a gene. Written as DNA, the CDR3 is TGTGCCAGCAGCCGACAGGGTGACTACACCTTC. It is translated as CASSRQGDYTF.

The CDR3 loop reads CAGRGLGTGVNQPQHF. In DNA form, the CDR3 reads TGTGCCGGAAGGGGGTTGGGGACAGGGGTAAATCAGCCCCAGCATTTT. V and J are TRBV28 and TRBJ1-5, with 10 bases aligning to TRBD1. Germline trimming cut 11 bases from V and 4 bases from J; bases unmatched to any gene: 14. The V gene's germline CDR1 is MDHEN and CDR2 SYDVKM. The length of the CDR3 is 16 residues.

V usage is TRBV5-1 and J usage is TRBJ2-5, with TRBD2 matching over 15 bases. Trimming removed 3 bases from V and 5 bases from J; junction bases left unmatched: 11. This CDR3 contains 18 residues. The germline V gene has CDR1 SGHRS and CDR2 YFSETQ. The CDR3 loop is CASSSAGTSGGPGETQYF. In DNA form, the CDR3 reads TGCGCCAGCAGCTCAGCTGGGACTAGCGGGGGGCCGGGGGAGACCCAGTACTTC. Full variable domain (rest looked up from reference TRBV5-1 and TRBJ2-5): KAGVTQTPRYLIKTRGQQVTLSCSPISGHRSVSWYQQTPGQGLQFLFEYFSETQRNKGNFPGRFSGRQFSNSRSEMNVSTLELGDSALYLCASSSAGTSGGPGETQYFGPGTRLLVL.

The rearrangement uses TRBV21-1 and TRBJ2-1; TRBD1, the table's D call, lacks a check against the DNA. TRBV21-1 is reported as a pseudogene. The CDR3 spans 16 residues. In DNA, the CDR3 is TGTGCCAGAAGGAACGGAGACAGGGGAATCTACAATGAGCAGTTCTTC. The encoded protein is CARRNGDRGIYNEQFF.

DNA of the CDR3: TGTGCCAGCAGTGAACAGGGGGCGGATAATTCACCCCTCCACTTT. The encoded protein is CASSEQGADNSPLHF. This chain uses TRBV6-1 with TRBJ1-6; 8 bases line up with TRBD1. V trimming: 2 bases; J trimming: 5 bases; junction bases outside the gene matches: 2. The CDR3 totals 15 residues. Per the germline V gene, CDR1 is MNHNS and CDR2 is SASEGT.

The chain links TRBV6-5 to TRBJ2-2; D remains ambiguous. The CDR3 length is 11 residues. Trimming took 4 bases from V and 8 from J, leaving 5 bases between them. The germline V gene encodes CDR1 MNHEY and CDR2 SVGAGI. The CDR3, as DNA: TGTGCCAGCAGTTCCCGGGGGGAGCTGTTTTTT. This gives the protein CASSSRGELFF.

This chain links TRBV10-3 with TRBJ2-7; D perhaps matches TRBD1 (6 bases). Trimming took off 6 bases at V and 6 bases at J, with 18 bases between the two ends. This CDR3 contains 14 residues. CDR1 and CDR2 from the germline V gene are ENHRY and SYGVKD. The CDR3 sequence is CAIRTQGLGFEQYV. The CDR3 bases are TGTGCCATCAGAACACAGGGTCTTGGTTTCGAGCAGTACGTC.

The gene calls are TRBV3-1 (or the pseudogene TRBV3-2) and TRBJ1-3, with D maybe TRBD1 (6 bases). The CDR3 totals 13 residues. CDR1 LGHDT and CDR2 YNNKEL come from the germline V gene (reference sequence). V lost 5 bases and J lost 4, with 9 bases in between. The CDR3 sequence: CASSYGTGNTIYF. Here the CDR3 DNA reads TGTGCCAGCAGCTACGGGACAGGAAACACCATATATTTT.

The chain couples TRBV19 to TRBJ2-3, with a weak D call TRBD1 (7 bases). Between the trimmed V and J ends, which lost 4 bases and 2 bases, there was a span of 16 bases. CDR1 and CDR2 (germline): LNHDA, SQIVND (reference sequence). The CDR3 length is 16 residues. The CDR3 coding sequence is TGTGCCAGTAGTAGGGGTGCGGGACAGAACACAGATACGCAGTATTTT. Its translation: CASSRGAGQNTDTQYF. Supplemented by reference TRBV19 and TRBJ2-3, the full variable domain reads DGGITQSPKYLFRKEGQNVTLSCEQNLNHDAMYWYRQDPGQGLRLIYYSQIVNDFQKGDIAEGYSVSREKKESFPLTVTSAQKNPTAFYLCASSRGAGQNTDTQYFGPGTRLTVL.

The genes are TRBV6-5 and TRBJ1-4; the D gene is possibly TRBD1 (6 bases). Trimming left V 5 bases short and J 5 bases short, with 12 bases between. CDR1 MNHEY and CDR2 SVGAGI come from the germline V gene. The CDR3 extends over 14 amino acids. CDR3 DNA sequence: TGTGCCAGCAGTCAACAGGGAAGGAATGAAAAACTGTTTTTT. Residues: CASSQQGRNEKLFF.

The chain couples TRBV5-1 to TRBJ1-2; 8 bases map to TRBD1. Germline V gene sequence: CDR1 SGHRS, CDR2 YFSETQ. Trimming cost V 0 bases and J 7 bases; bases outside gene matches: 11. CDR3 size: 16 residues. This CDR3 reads CASSLEQGAPVAGYTF. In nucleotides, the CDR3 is TGCGCCAGCAGCTTGGAGCAGGGGGCGCCGGTGGCTGGCTACACCTTC.

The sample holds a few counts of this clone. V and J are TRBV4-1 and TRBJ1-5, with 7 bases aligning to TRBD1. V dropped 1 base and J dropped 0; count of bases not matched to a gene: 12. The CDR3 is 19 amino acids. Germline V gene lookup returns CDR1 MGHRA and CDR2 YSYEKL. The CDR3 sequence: CASSQGPRQGLFSNQPQHF. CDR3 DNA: TGCGCCAGCAGCCAAGGTCCCCGACAGGGCCTATTTAGCAATCAGCCCCAGCATTTT.

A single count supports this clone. The CDR3 sequence: CASSQETRNSPLHF. DNA of the CDR3: TGTGCCAGCAGCCAAGAAACGCGGAATTCACCCCTCCACTTT. The chain employs TRBV14 and TRBJ1-6; D call uncertain. Germline-derived CDR1 and CDR2 are SGHDN and FVKESK. Trimming took 0 bases from V and 7 from J, leaving 7 bases between them. This CDR3 contains 14 residues. The full variable domain, in which reference TRBV14 and TRBJ1-6 provide the parts outside the CDR3, is EAGVTQFPSHSVIEKGQTVTLRCDPISGHDNLYWYRRVMGKEIKFLLHFVKESKQDESGMPNNRFLAERTGGTYSTLKVQPAELEDSGVYFCASSQETRNSPLHFGNGTRLTVT.

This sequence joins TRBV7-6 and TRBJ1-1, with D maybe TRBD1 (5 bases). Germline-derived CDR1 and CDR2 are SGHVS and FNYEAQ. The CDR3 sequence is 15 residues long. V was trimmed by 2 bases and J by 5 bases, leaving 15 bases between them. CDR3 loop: CASSLLAGKRTEAFF. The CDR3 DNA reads TGTGCCAGCAGCTTACTTGCAGGGAAGAGGACTGAAGCTTTCTTT.

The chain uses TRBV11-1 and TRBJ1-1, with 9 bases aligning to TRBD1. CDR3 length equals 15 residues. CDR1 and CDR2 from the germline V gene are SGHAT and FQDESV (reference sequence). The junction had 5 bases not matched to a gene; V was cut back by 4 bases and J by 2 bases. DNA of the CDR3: TGTGCCAGCAGCTCCCGACAGGGGGGAAACACTGAAGCTTTCTTT. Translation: CASSSRQGGNTEAFF.

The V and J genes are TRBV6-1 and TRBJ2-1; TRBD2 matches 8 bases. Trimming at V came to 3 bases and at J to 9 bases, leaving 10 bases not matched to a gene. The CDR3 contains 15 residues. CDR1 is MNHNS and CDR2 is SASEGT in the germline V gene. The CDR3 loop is CASSEGGTRFGEQFF. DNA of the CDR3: TGTGCCAGCAGTGAGGGGGGGACTAGGTTCGGTGAGCAGTTCTTC.

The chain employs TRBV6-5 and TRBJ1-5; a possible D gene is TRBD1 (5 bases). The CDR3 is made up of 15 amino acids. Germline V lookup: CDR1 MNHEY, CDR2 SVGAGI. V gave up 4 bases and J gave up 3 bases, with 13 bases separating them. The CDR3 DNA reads TGTGCCAGCAGTTCCTCGGACATGAACAATCAGCCCCAGCATTTT. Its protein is CASSSSDMNNQPQHF.

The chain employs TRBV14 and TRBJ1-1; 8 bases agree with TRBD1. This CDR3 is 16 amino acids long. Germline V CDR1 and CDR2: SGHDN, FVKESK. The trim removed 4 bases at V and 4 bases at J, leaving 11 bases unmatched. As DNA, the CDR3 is TGTGCCAGCAGCCTTATCTCAGGGGGCCGCGCCACTGAAGCTTTCTTT. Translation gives CASSLISGGRATEAFF.

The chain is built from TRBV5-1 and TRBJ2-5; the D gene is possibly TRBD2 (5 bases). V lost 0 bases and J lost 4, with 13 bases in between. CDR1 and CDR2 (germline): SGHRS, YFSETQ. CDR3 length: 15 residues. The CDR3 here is CASSLAVEGSETQYF. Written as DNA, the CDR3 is TGCGCCAGCAGCTTGGCCGTCGAGGGCTCAGAGACCCAGTACTTC.

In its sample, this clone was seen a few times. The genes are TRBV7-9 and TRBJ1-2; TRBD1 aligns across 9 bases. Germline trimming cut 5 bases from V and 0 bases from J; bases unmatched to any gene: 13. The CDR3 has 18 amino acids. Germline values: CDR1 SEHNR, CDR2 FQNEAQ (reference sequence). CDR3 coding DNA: TGTGCCAGCAGCCCCAGCGAGGGGACAGGGTTAGCTAACTATGGCTACACCTTC. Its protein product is CASSPSEGTGLANYGYTF.

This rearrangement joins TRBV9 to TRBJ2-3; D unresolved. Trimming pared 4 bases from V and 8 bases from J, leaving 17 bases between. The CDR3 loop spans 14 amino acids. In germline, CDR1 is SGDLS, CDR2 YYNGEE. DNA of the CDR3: TGTGCCAGCAGCTTCTCCCAACTCACGGGTACGCAGTATTTT. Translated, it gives CASSFSQLTGTQYF.

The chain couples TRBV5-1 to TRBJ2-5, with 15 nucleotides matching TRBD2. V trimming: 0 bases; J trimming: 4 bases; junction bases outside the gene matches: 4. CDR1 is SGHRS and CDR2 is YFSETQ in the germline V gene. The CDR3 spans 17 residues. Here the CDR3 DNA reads TGCGCCAGCAGCTTGGGGACTAGCGGGGGGGCAAGAGAGACCCAGTACTTC. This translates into CASSLGTSGGARETQYF.

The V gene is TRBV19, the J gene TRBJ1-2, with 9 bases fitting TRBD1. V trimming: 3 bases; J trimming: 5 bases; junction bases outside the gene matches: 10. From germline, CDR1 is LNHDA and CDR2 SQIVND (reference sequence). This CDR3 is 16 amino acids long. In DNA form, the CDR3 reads TGTGCCAGTAGTATGGGCGGAACAGGGGGCAGATATGGCTACACCTTC. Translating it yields CASSMGGTGGRYGYTF.

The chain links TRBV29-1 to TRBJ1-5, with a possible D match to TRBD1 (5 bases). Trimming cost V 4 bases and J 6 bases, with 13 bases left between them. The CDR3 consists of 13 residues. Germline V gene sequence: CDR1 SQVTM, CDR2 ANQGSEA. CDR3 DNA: TGCAGCGTTGTATTCAGGGCAGGTCAGCCCCAGCATTTT. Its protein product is CSVVFRAGQPQHF.

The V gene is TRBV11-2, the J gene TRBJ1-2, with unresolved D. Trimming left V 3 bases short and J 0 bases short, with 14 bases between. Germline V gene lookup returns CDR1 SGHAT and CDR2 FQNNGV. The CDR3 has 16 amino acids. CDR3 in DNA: TGTGCCAGCAGCTTGAGGGCTGGGCCAGCTAACTATGGCTACACCTTC. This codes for CASSLRAGPANYGYTF.

The DNA of the CDR3 is TGTGCCAGCAGCCCCTTTCAACTGTCTAACTATGGCTACACCTTC. It yields the protein CASSPFQLSNYGYTF. The genes are TRBV6-5 and TRBJ1-2; D is ambiguous. CDR3 length: 15 residues. Per the germline V gene, CDR1 is MNHEY and CDR2 is SVGAGI. V lost 6 bases to trimming and J lost 0 bases, with 14 bases between them.

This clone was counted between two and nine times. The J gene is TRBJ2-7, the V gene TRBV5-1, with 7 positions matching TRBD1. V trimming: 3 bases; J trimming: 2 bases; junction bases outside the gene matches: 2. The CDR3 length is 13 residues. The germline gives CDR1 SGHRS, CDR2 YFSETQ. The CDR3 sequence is CASSSGQTYEQYF. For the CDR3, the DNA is TGCGCCAGCAGCTCGGGACAGACCTACGAGCAGTACTTC. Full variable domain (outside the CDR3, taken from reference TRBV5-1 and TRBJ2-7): KAGVTQTPRYLIKTRGQQVTLSCSPISGHRSVSWYQQTPGQGLQFLFEYFSETQRNKGNFPGRFSGRQFSNSRSEMNVSTLELGDSALYLCASSSGQTYEQYFGPGTRLTVT.